The clone carrying this T cell receptor beta chain was seen repeatedly, ten times or more. Its cognate antigen is unknown. The sample originates from a study of T cells in Graves' hyperthyroidism and ophthalmopathy. The patients, who ranged from 18 to 65 in age, presented with newly diagnosed hyperthyroidism lasting under 2 months. General observations from the study: Blood shared most expanded thyroid clonotypes above 0.001. Researchers report that a 13 V-J model separated ophthalmopathy from stable hyperthyroidism.

Germline V gene data show CDR1 as MNHEY and CDR2 as SMNVEV (reference sequence). The CDR3 is 15 residues long. The V and J ends lost 4 bases and 4 bases respectively, with 13 bases between them. RNA transcripts yielded amplified TCR beta CDR3 regions. Researchers ran a first-round RT-PCR on the TCR CDR3 using the HTBI primer set. A single record per CDR3 protein comes from TCRdb applying MiXCR to the multiplex PCR reads. The sample carries almost 600,000 distinct CDR3 sequences, about 15% recorded once. The source of this sequence is a woman in her twenties or thirties with Graves' hyperthyroidism that later progressed to Graves' ophthalmopathy. The sample taken for sequencing was blood. This chain uses TRBV27 with TRBJ1-4, with D perhaps matching TRBD1 (5 bases). The CDR3 DNA reads TGTGCCAGCAGTTACGACAGCCTTCGTAATGAAAAACTGTTTTTT. Translated, it gives CASSYDSLRNEKLFF.